The 31 T cell receptor beta chains listed next were all sequenced from one sample in a study of cytomegalovirus exposure and HLA in healthy donors. The primer mix had 60 Vbeta and 13 Jbeta primers. Profiling relied on immunoSEQ multiplex PCR, and the TCRdb table lists in-frame clones only, not all of them. The sample has over 100,000 clones; about 79% are singletons. What was sequenced was PBMCs. These receptors originate from a man aged 60-69 years in good health and CMV-seropositive.

This chain links TRBV28 with TRBJ1-1; a weak D match, TRBD1 (6 bases). The CDR3 is 22 amino acids. Germline lookup yields CDR1 MDHEN and CDR2 SYDVKM. Trimming removed 1 base from V and 1 base from J, with 31 bases in between. The CDR3 region has the DNA TGTGCCAGCAGTTTATTAATTTTAATGCGCCAGGGGACCAGCCTCGGGAACACTGAAGCTTTCTTT. Encoded protein: CASSLLILMRQGTSLGNTEAFF.

V is TRBV10-1 and J is TRBJ1-1, with TRBD1 as a possible D gene (6 bases). The CDR3 sequence is 12 residues long. Germline V gene data show CDR1 as WNHNN and CDR2 as SYGVQD (reference sequence). With 6 bases removed from V and 4 bases from J, the gap between germline ends came to 9 bases. The CDR3 nucleotides are TGCGCCAGCAGCGAACAGGGCACTGAAGCTTTCTTT. It specifies CASSEQGTEAFF.

The chain uses TRBV27 and TRBJ2-5; TRBD2 aligns across 11 bases. Judging by the DNA end, TRBJ2-7 fits better; the J call may be wrong. The CDR3 length is 15 residues. Looked up from germline, CDR1 is MNHEY and CDR2 is SMNVEV (reference sequence). The CDR3 coding sequence is TGTGCCAGCACCCGGCGGCCTAGCGGGGGGTTCGAGCAGTACTTC. It translates to CASTRRPSGGFEQYF.

Remarks on this clone: A read error may account for a junction end that differs from germline. The sample has other DNA sequences that encode this CDR3 too. The rearrangement joins TRBV18 to TRBJ1-1, with 8 bases fitting TRBD1. This CDR3 is built from 14 residues. Germline CDR1 KGHSH, CDR2 LQKENI. Here the CDR3 DNA reads TGTGCCAGCCAAGGGGGACAGGTTGGCACTGAAGCCTTCTTT. Translated, it gives CASQGGQVGTEAFF.

This chain links TRBV19 with TRBJ2-3; D is perhaps TRBD1 (6 bases). Between the trimmed V and J ends, which lost 5 bases and 0 bases, there was a span of 15 bases. This CDR3 region has 16 residues. CDR1 and CDR2 (germline): LNHDA, SQIVND (reference sequence). CDR3 nucleotides: TGTGCCAGTAGTCTACTAGGACAGCCTAGCACAGATACGCAGTATTTT. It encodes CASSLLGQPSTDTQYF.

This clone was found a few times. The chain employs TRBV7-2 and TRBJ2-5; 7 bases align to TRBD1. The length of the CDR3 is 14 residues. V shed 1 base and J 2 bases; nucleotides not matched to a gene: 1. Germline V CDR1 and CDR2: SGHTA, FQGNSA. The CDR3 region has the DNA TGTGCCAGCAGCTTAGGGACAGGACAAGAGACCCAGTACTTC. This encodes CASSLGTGQETQYF.

The chain has TRBV5-4 and TRBJ1-1; the D is unclear. The CDR3 extends over 16 amino acids. The germline V gene encodes CDR1 SGHNT and CDR2 YYREEE (reference sequence). V shed 1 base and J shed 2 bases, with 15 bases lying between them. DNA for the CDR3: TGTGCCAGCAGCTTGACCGGAGGCGGACGTAACACTGAAGCTTTCTTT. This sequence encodes CASSLTGGGRNTEAFF.

This clone has only a few counts. The chain uses TRBV11-2 and TRBJ2-3, with 13 positions matching TRBD2. Germline CDR1 is SGHAT and CDR2 is FQNNGV. The length of the CDR3 is 16 residues. V trimming: 5 bases; J trimming: 2 bases; junction bases outside the gene matches: 4. CDR3 bases: TGTGCCAGCAGCCCACTAGCGGGGGGGTTCACAGATACGCAGTATTTT. Its protein is CASSPLAGGFTDTQYF.

The chain has TRBV11-2 and TRBJ2-5, with TRBD2 matching over 9 bases. J gave up 0 bases and V 11 bases, and 10 bases lay outside the gene matches. The germline V gene has CDR1 SGHAT and CDR2 FQNNGV. The CDR3 consists of 15 residues. CDR3 coding DNA: TGTGCCTCCATGGAAGCGGGGGGTTACCAAGAGACCCAGTACTTC. Translation: CASMEAGGYQETQYF.

CDR3 bases: TGCGCCAGCAGCCAGATGACAGGGAGCGGCTACACCTTC. Translating it yields CASSQMTGSGYTF. This chain uses TRBV5-1 with TRBJ1-2; 7 positions agree with TRBD1. This CDR3 comprises 13 residues. Germline CDR1 reads SGHRS; CDR2 reads YFSETQ. Trimming at V came to 4 bases and at J to 8 bases, leaving 8 bases not matched to a gene.

This chain joins TRBV28 and TRBJ1-5, with TRBD1 matching over 9 bases. CDR3 length: 15 amino acids. The germline V gene has CDR1 MDHEN and CDR2 SYDVKM. The ends lost 6 bases at V and 6 bases at J; junction bases unmatched: 9. DNA of the CDR3: TGTGCCAGCAGATCGGGACAGGGTAGGACTCAGCCCCAGCATTTT. It encodes CASRSGQGRTQPQHF.

CDR3 in DNA: TGCGCCAGCAGTCCTACAGGGTTAGCCGAAGCTTTCTTT. Translated: CASSPTGLAEAFF. This chain joins TRBV10-1 and TRBJ1-1, with D maybe TRBD1 (6 bases). V was shortened by 5 bases and J by 8 bases, with 15 bases between the two germline ends. CDR1 WNHNN and CDR2 SYGVQD come from the germline V gene (reference sequence). This CDR3 is 13 amino acids long.

This clone occurred once. The rearrangement uses TRBV7-3 and TRBJ1-1; possibly TRBD1 for D (5 bases). The CDR3 runs to 15 residues. Germline assignment: CDR1 SGHTA and CDR2 FQGTGA. V lost 0 bases, J lost 3 bases, and 11 bases lay in between. The CDR3 nucleotides read TGTGCCAGCAGCTTAACCGGGGGGTCGGACACTGAAGCTTTCTTT. It is translated as CASSLTGGSDTEAFF.

This chain links TRBV5-6 with TRBJ1-5; 12 bases match TRBD1. The CDR3 extends over 15 amino acids. Germline V lookup: CDR1 SGHDT, CDR2 YYEEEE. The V and J ends lost 1 base and 7 bases, in that order; junction bases with no gene match: 3. CDR3 sequence (DNA): TGTGCCAGCAGCTTGTGGGACAGGGGGCACCAGCCCCAGCATTTT. Protein: CASSLWDRGHQPQHF.

The sample holds a few counts of this clone. This sequence joins TRBV6-5 and TRBJ1-4; D is possibly TRBD1 (6 bases). Trimming removed 0 bases from V and 10 bases from J, with 6 bases in between. The CDR3 sequence is 12 residues long. In germline, CDR1 is MNHEY, CDR2 SVGAGI. CDR3 protein: CASSYSGGKLFF. DNA for the CDR3: TGTGCCAGCAGTTACTCAGGGGGAAAACTGTTTTTT.

The chain couples TRBV11-2 to TRBJ2-5; TRBD2 aligns across 8 bases. The tail of the sequence fits TRBJ2-7 better, so the J call may be wrong. Germline loops: CDR1 SGHAT, CDR2 FQNNGV. This CDR3 has 16 amino acids. The DNA of the CDR3 is TGTGCCAGCAGCGAGAGCGGGGGCACTCGATCCTACGAGCAGTACTTC. Protein product: CASSESGGTRSYEQYF.

This clone was counted a single time. This chain's CDR3 is CASSRPFPGETQYF. CDR3 DNA: TGCGCCAGCAGCCGCCCCTTCCCCGGGGAGACCCAGTACTTC. The chain joins TRBV4-1 to TRBJ2-5, with unresolved D. The CDR3 totals 14 residues. Germline CDR1 MGHRA, CDR2 YSYEKL. Trimming took off 4 bases at V and 5 bases at J, with 14 bases between the two ends.

This clone was seen only once. The chain carries TRBV10-3 and TRBJ1-1; TRBD1 aligns across 7 bases. The germline CDR1 and CDR2 sequences are ENHRY and SYGVKD. Losses at the gene ends were 6 bases for V and 1 base for J; bases not matched to a gene: 5. The length of the CDR3 is 14 residues. Written as DNA, the CDR3 is TGTGCCATCAGCAGGGGGACAGAGAACACTGAAGCTTTCTTT. It is translated as CAISRGTENTEAFF.

This chain links TRBV7-2 with TRBJ1-5; tentative D call: TRBD1 (6 bases). Trimming took 5 bases from V and 5 from J, leaving 13 bases between them. The CDR3 has 14 amino acids. CDR1 SGHTA and CDR2 FQGNSA come from the germline V gene. The CDR3 DNA reads as TGTGCCAGCAGCCGGGACATTTTTGATCAGCCCCAGCATTTT. Its translation: CASSRDIFDQPQHF.

V usage is TRBV27 and J usage is TRBJ2-7; 7 bases line up with TRBD1. Looked up from germline, CDR1 is MNHEY and CDR2 is SMNVEV (reference sequence). This CDR3 contains 14 residues. The junction had 5 bases not matched to a gene; V was cut back by 6 bases and J by 0 bases. CDR3 region: CASSGTEVSYEQYF. The CDR3 DNA reads as TGTGCCAGCAGCGGGACAGAAGTCTCCTACGAGCAGTACTTC.

The chain employs TRBV6-5 and TRBJ1-2; TRBD1 matches at 8 bases. V was clipped by 11 bases and J by 1 base; unmatched bases: 12. Germline CDR1 reads MNHEY; CDR2 reads SVGAGI. This CDR3 contains 15 residues. The CDR3 protein is CASCRGQGGNYGYTF. Here the CDR3 DNA reads TGTGCCTCATGCCGCGGACAGGGCGGTAACTATGGCTACACCTTC.

The J gene is TRBJ2-1, the V gene TRBV27; a weak D match, TRBD1 (7 bases). CDR3 length equals 16 residues. V lost 3 bases and J lost 3, with 15 bases in between. The germline CDR1 and CDR2 sequences are MNHEY and SMNVEV (reference sequence). The CDR3, as DNA: TGTGCCAGCAGTTTCAGGGGGGTCTACGTCTACAATGAGCAGTTCTTC. This codes for CASSFRGVYVYNEQFF.

This chain connects TRBV5-4 to TRBJ1-5, with 7 bases matching TRBD1. Germline lookup yields CDR1 SGHNT and CDR2 YYREEE (reference sequence). The CDR3 length is 15 residues. With V trimmed by 4 bases and J by 4 bases, 8 bases remained unmatched. This chain's CDR3 is CASSPSSGQNQPQHF. The CDR3 coding sequence is TGTGCCAGCAGCCCATCCTCGGGACAGAATCAGCCCCAGCATTTT. The full variable domain, rest sourced from reference TRBV5-4 and TRBJ1-5, is ETGVTQSPTHLIKTRGQQVTLRCSSQSGHNTVSWYQQALGQGPQFIFQYYREEENGRGNFPPRFSGLQFPNYSSELNVNALELDDSALYLCASSPSSGQNQPQHFGDGTRLSIL.

The J gene is TRBJ1-1, the V gene TRBV27; 7 bases fit TRBD1. The CDR3 extends over 14 amino acids. Germline-derived CDR1 and CDR2 are MNHEY and SMNVEV (reference sequence). With 6 bases clipped from V and 3 bases from J, the junction kept 7 bases outside the gene matches. Written as DNA, the CDR3 is TGTGCCAGCAGACTAGGCGACAGGGACACTGAAGCTTTCTTT. Translated: CASRLGDRDTEAFF.

The V and J genes are TRBV11-3 and TRBJ2-3; 10 positions match TRBD1. The CDR3 consists of 14 residues. V lost 4 bases and J lost 4; bases outside the gene matches: 2. The V gene's germline CDR1 is SGHNT and CDR2 YENEEA. The CDR3 sequence: CASSSTGGADTQYF. The CDR3 nucleotides read TGTGCCAGCAGCTCGACAGGGGGCGCAGATACGCAGTATTTT.

The V call is TRBV5-1, the J call TRBJ1-5; 10 bases are shared with TRBD1. There are 15 residues in the CDR3. The germline gives CDR1 SGHRS, CDR2 YFSETQ. With 4 bases clipped from V and 4 bases from J, the junction kept 5 bases outside the gene matches. The CDR3 DNA reads TGCGCCAGCAGCGCGGGACAGGGGTCGAATCAGCCCCAGCATTTT. Translated: CASSAGQGSNQPQHF.

The rearrangement joins TRBV18 to TRBJ2-7, with 11 bases fitting TRBD2. The CDR3 is made up of 17 amino acids. Germline trimming cut 9 bases from V and 5 bases from J; bases unmatched to any gene: 18. Per germline, CDR1 KGHSH and CDR2 LQKENI. The DNA of the CDR3 is TGTGCCAGTCACCACAATCAACTAGCGGGGGTCCGGGACGAGCAGTACTTC. Translated, it gives CASHHNQLAGVRDEQYF.

This chain joins TRBV19 and TRBJ2-5; 9 nucleotides align to TRBD1. With 5 bases clipped from V and 0 bases from J, the junction kept 4 bases outside the gene matches. Germline CDR1 is LNHDA and CDR2 is SQIVND (reference sequence). There are 15 residues in the CDR3. The CDR3 DNA sequence: TGTGCCAGTAGTGCGACAGGGGGTTACCAAGAGACCCAGTACTTC. It codes for CASSATGGYQETQYF.

This chain uses TRBV5-1 with TRBJ2-4, with 10 bases that match TRBD2. With 2 bases clipped from V and 8 bases from J, the junction kept 16 bases outside the gene matches. The germline V gene has CDR1 SGHRS and CDR2 YFSETQ. CDR3 length: 18 residues. The CDR3 DNA is TGCGCCAGCAGCTTAAAAGCGGGGGGGGTGTGGATGGAGGACATTCAGTACTTC. As protein: CASSLKAGGVWMEDIQYF.

V usage is TRBV10-3 and J usage is TRBJ1-1; D is unclear. Germline values: CDR1 ENHRY, CDR2 SYGVKD. The CDR3 runs to 14 residues. With 6 bases removed from V and 4 bases from J, the gap between germline ends came to 15 bases. The CDR3 nucleotides read TGTGCCATCAGACCTGGAGGCTCGGCCACTGAAGCTTTCTTT. This gives the protein CAIRPGGSATEAFF.

The V and J genes are TRBV7-8 and TRBJ1-2, with D uncertain. Deletions cut 4 bases from V and 8 bases from J, with 14 bases between. Germline V gene lookup returns CDR1 SGHVS and CDR2 FQNEAQ. The CDR3 totals 13 residues. The CDR3 sequence is CASSYRTGPGYTF. The CDR3 DNA is TGTGCCAGCAGCTACCGGACTGGCCCAGGCTACACCTTC.